The 8 T cell receptor beta chains presented below share a single source sample, sequenced in a study of T cells and copy number aberrations in small-cell lung cancer. Assay used: immunoSEQ multiplex PCR; TCRdb lists only in-frame clones, some missing. The table lists thousands of clones, 82% of them singletons, with about 5% in the top ten. Sequenced input: normal tissue next to the tumor. These TCRs come from a man in his fifties with small cell lung cancer.

The J gene is TRBJ1-2, the V gene TRBV5-6; D unresolved. Germline values: CDR1 SGHDT, CDR2 YYEEEE. V lost 0 bases and J 4 bases, leaving 7 bases between the germline ends. The CDR3 extends over 13 amino acids. DNA for the CDR3: TGTGCCAGCAGCTTGGGATCTCCCTATGGCTACACCTTC. It specifies CASSLGSPYGYTF.

The V gene is TRBV5-1, the J gene TRBJ2-7; 12 positions agree with TRBD1. V was clipped by 4 bases and J by 5 bases; unmatched bases: 7. Germline CDR1 reads SGHRS; CDR2 reads YFSETQ. The CDR3 runs to 15 residues. The CDR3: CASSAGTGGLHEQYF. CDR3 DNA: TGCGCCAGCAGCGCCGGGACAGGGGGCCTCCACGAGCAGTACTTC.

The chain couples TRBV5-5 to TRBJ2-1; 7 nucleotides match TRBD2. The CDR3 is 14 residues long. The V gene's germline CDR1 is SGHKS and CDR2 YYEKEE (reference sequence). Trimming at V came to 0 bases and at J to 15 bases, leaving 12 bases not matched to a gene. For the CDR3, the DNA is TGTGCCAGCAGCTTGGATGCTAGCGGTCCCGAGGGGTTCTTC. Protein sequence: CASSLDASGPEGFF.

This clone was counted once. The rearrangement links TRBV28 to TRBJ1-2; D is undetermined. The CDR3 has 15 amino acids. The V gene's germline CDR1 is MDHEN and CDR2 SYDVKM. Trimming removed 1 base from V and 7 bases from J, with 16 bases in between. This chain's CDR3 is CASSLFETKSSGYTF. DNA for the CDR3: TGTGCCAGCAGTTTATTTGAGACAAAGAGTTCTGGCTACACCTTC.

This clone showed up just once. The chain uses TRBV2 and TRBJ2-1; D is possibly TRBD2 (6 bases). The CDR3 spans 13 residues. Trimming left V 0 bases short and J 10 bases short, with 10 bases between. In germline, CDR1 is SNHLY, CDR2 FYNNEI. This CDR3 is CASSEALRGEQFF. The DNA for the CDR3 is TGTGCCAGCAGTGAAGCGCTTCGGGGGGAGCAGTTCTTC.

The chain employs TRBV9 and TRBJ2-5, with D hard to call. The CDR3 length is 14 residues. In germline, CDR1 is SGDLS, CDR2 YYNGEE. V was cut by 0 bases and J by 5 bases, with 11 bases left in between. CDR3 sequence (DNA): TGTGCCAGCAGCGTAGACGCTAGGGATGAGACCCAGTACTTC. Translated, it gives CASSVDARDETQYF.

This clone showed up just once. The V and J genes are TRBV30 and TRBJ2-7; either TRBD1 or TRBD2 may supply D (5 bases each). The CDR3 runs to 13 residues. Trimming shortened V by 8 bases and J by 6 bases, and 20 bases separated the two germline ends. Germline V CDR1 and CDR2: GTSNPN, SVGIG (reference sequence). In nucleotides, the CDR3 is TGTGCCACTTCAGCCCAGGGACCAGGCGAGCAGTACTTC. It specifies CATSAQGPGEQYF.

The V and J genes are TRBV19 and TRBJ2-7; D may be TRBD1 or TRBD2 (5 bases each). Trimming took off 4 bases at V and 6 bases at J, with 16 bases between the two ends. Germline-derived CDR1 and CDR2 are LNHDA and SQIVND (reference sequence). CDR3 length: 14 amino acids. CDR3 sequence reads: CASSKGQRLSEQYF. DNA of the CDR3: TGTGCCAGTAGTAAGGGGCAGCGGCTTTCCGAGCAGTACTTC.